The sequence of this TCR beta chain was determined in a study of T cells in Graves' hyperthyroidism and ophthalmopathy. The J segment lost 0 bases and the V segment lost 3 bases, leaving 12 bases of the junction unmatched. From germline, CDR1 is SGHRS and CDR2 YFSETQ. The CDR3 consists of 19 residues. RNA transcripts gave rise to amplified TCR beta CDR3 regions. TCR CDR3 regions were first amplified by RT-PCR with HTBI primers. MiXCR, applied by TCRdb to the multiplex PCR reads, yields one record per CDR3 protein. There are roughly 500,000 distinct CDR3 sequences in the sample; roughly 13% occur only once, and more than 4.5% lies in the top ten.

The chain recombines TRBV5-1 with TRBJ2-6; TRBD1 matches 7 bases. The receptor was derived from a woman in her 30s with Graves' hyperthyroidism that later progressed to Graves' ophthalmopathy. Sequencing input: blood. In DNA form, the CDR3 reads TGCGCCAGCAGCTGGCCCCCCGGGACAGAGCTCTCTGGGGCCAACGTCCTGACTTTC. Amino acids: CASSWPPGTELSGANVLTF.